The 13 T cell receptor beta chains below come from one sample, sequenced in a study of CD8+ T cells in alopecia areata. Specified treatment: oral pan-JAK inhibitor, 5-10 mg twice daily. The sequencing template was cDNA reverse transcribed from extracted RNA. Sequencing used immunoSEQ multiplex PCR; TCRdb keeps in-frame clones, though not all of them. Here the sample spans more than 200,000 clones, about three fifths being singletons. This material consisted of CD4+ T cells sorted from blood, taken at week 4, from a patient treated with tofacitinib. The receptors derive from a human donor with alopecia areata.

The chain employs TRBV29-1 and TRBJ1-1; D not certain. CDR1 and CDR2 (germline): SQVTM, ANQGSEA. The germline V and J ends were trimmed by 7 bases and 0 bases, with 12 bases remaining between them. The CDR3 is 13 residues long. As DNA, the CDR3 is TGCAGCGCCCTCCGACAACTGAACACTGAAGCTTTCTTT. Protein product: CSALRQLNTEAFF.

The V and J genes are TRBV7-2 and TRBJ1-2; 8 bases align to TRBD1. This CDR3 spans 15 amino acids. CDR1 and CDR2 from the germline V gene are SGHTA and FQGNSA. After removal of 5 bases from V and 8 bases from J, the junction contained 13 bases not matched to a gene. The CDR3 nucleotides read TGTGCCAGCAGCCAGGGACAGGTCATGTCTGAGGGCTACACCTTC. Amino acids: CASSQGQVMSEGYTF. Filled out from reference TRBV7-2 and TRBJ1-2, the complete variable domain reads GAGVSQSPSNKVTEKGKDVELRCDPISGHTALYWYRQSLGQGLEFLIYFQGNSAPDKSGLPSDRFSAERTGGSVSTLTIQRTQQEDSAVYLCASSQGQVMSEGYTFGSGTRLTVV.

This sequence joins TRBV14 and TRBJ1-2; 7 bases are a match to TRBD1. CDR1 is SGHDN and CDR2 is FVKESK in the germline V gene. V lost 5 bases, J lost 4 bases, and 4 bases stayed unmatched. The CDR3 consists of 13 residues. The CDR3 DNA sequence: TGTGCCAGCAGCTCAGGGACAGTCTATGGCTACACCTTC. It yields the protein CASSSGTVYGYTF.

About this clone itself: Other nucleotide sequences from this sample produce the same CDR3. The chain links TRBV5-1 to TRBJ1-5; D is ambiguous. The CDR3 loop spans 13 amino acids. Germline-derived CDR1 and CDR2 are SGHRS and YFSETQ. The V gene lost 2 bases and the J gene lost 1 base, with 4 bases spanning the gap. The CDR3 nucleotides read TGCGCCAGCAGCTTCGACAGCAATCAGCCCCAGCATTTT. Amino acid sequence: CASSFDSNQPQHF. Drawing the rest from reference TRBV5-1 and TRBJ1-5, the complete variable domain is KAGVTQTPRYLIKTRGQQVTLSCSPISGHRSVSWYQQTPGQGLQFLFEYFSETQRNKGNFPGRFSGRQFSNSRSEMNVSTLELGDSALYLCASSFDSNQPQHFGDGTRLSIL.

A few counts support this clone. The rearrangement uses TRBV29-1 and TRBJ1-2, with a possible D match to TRBD1 (5 bases). This CDR3 is 12 amino acids long. V gave up 4 bases and J gave up 3 bases, with 9 bases separating them. The germline V gene encodes CDR1 SQVTM and CDR2 ANQGSEA. The CDR3 nucleotides are TGCAGCGTTGGAGACAGTCACTATGGCTACACCTTC. Its translation is CSVGDSHYGYTF.

The chain recombines TRBV6-5 with TRBJ1-2, with D unresolved. Trimming cost V 0 bases and J 4 bases, with 12 bases left between them. The CDR3 runs 15 residues. Germline values: CDR1 MNHEY, CDR2 SVGAGI. CDR3 sequence: CASSYSGRSLYGYTF. In nucleotides, the CDR3 is TGTGCCAGCAGTTACTCGGGCAGAAGCCTCTATGGCTACACCTTC.

This chain joins TRBV30 and TRBJ2-3, with 8 bases fitting TRBD2. Per the germline V gene, CDR1 is GTSNPN and CDR2 is SVGIG (reference sequence). Trimming took 5 bases from V and 5 from J; bases not matched to a gene: 9. The CDR3 is 14 amino acids. The CDR3 protein is CAWGRAGALDTQYF. For the CDR3, the DNA is TGTGCCTGGGGTCGAGCGGGGGCCCTAGATACGCAGTATTTT.

The rearrangement joins TRBV2 to TRBJ2-3; either TRBD1 or TRBD2 may supply D (5 bases each). Trimming took off 7 bases at V and 10 bases at J, with 12 bases between the two ends. Germline lookup yields CDR1 SNHLY and CDR2 FYNNEI. The CDR3 has 11 amino acids. The CDR3 bases are TGTGCCAGCACAAGTTTGGGGGCGCAGTATTTT. Protein sequence: CASTSLGAQYF.

The rearrangement joins TRBV29-1 to TRBJ2-1, with TRBD1 matching 8 bases. Trimming took 7 bases from V and 0 from J; bases not matched to a gene: 8. The germline V gene encodes CDR1 SQVTM and CDR2 ANQGSEA. This CDR3 is built from 15 residues. DNA for the CDR3: TGCAGCGGAAAACAGGGGGTAAGCTCCTACAATGAGCAGTTCTTC. Encoded protein: CSGKQGVSSYNEQFF.

This clone was picked up a small number of times. This chain links TRBV27 with TRBJ1-6; D gene unclear. CDR1 and CDR2 from the germline V gene are MNHEY and SMNVEV (reference sequence). This CDR3 is 13 amino acids long. The V end was cut by 3 bases, the J end by 9 bases, with 9 bases between. CDR3 sequence reads: CASSLLLGSPLHF. CDR3 in DNA: TGTGCCAGCAGTTTGTTGCTGGGTTCACCCCTCCACTTT.

This clone has just one count. The rearrangement links TRBV30 to TRBJ2-1; TRBD1 agrees at 10 bases. The germline gives CDR1 GTSNPN, CDR2 SVGIG (reference sequence). Trimming took 2 bases from V and 3 from J; bases not matched to a gene: 4. This CDR3 has 15 residues. CDR3 sequence (DNA): TGTGCCTGGAGTCGGACAGGGGGACTCTACAATGAGCAGTTCTTC. This translates into CAWSRTGGLYNEQFF.

V usage is TRBV11-2 and J usage is TRBJ1-2; unclear D gene. The germline V and J ends were trimmed by 1 base and 2 bases, with 8 bases remaining between them. The CDR3 covers 14 residues. Germline V gene sequence: CDR1 SGHAT, CDR2 FQNNGV. Here the CDR3 reads CASSLGRQNYGYTF. CDR3 in DNA: TGTGCCAGCAGCTTAGGACGGCAAAACTATGGCTACACCTTC.

The rearrangement joins TRBV23-1 to TRBJ2-4; 7 bases align to TRBD1. TRBV23-1 belongs to the ORF category, with a function that is uncertain. V was pared by 6 bases and J by 8 bases, with 13 bases of the junction left unmatched. This CDR3 is 15 amino acids long. The CDR3 protein is CASSHTRTGHDIQYF. The CDR3 nucleotides are TGCGCCAGCAGCCATACTCGGACAGGTCATGACATTCAGTACTTC.